This TCR beta chain is drawn from a study of T cell responses to AZD1222 COVID-19 vaccine. Points from the study as a whole: As reported, nearly half of all spike-specific TCRs target variant regions that are unmutated. A mostly white British donor set with more females was recruited, and clonal diversity was possibly underestimated.

This CDR3 spans 15 amino acids. The germline V gene encodes CDR1 SNHLY and CDR2 FYNNEI. V dropped 7 bases and J dropped 0 bases, with 13 bases sitting between them. Some second doses came at about 4 weeks and others at about 12 weeks; these were pooled. Regarding this clone: No antigen is known for it.

Profiled with immunoSEQ multiplex PCR; TCRdb holds only in-frame clones, not every one. The table has 86,000 or so clones, around nine tenths seen once; the top ten hold less than 9%. The receptor was isolated from an adult who received the AZD1222 COVID-19 vaccine. The chain employs TRBV2 and TRBJ2-1; D is undetermined. The sample in question was peripheral blood, obtained 28 days after the second AZD1222 dose. CDR3 nucleotides: TGTGCCAGCAAGATAGACGGATACTCCTACAATGAGCAGTTCTTC. It encodes CASKIDGYSYNEQFF.